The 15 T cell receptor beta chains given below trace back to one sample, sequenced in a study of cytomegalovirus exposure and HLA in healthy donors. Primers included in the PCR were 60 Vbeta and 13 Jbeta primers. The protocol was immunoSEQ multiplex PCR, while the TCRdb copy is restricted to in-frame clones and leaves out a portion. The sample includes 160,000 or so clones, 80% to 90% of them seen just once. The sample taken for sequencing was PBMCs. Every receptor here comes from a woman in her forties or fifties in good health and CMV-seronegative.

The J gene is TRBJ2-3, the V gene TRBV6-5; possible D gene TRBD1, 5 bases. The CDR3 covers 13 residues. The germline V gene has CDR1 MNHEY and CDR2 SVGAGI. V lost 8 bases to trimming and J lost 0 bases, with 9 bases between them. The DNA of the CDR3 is TGTGCCAGCGCACGACAGAGCACAGATACGCAGTATTTT. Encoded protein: CASARQSTDTQYF.

The CDR3 DNA reads TGTGCCACCAGCAGAGTTCAGGCTGGGGCCAACGTCCTGACTTTC. This codes for CATSRVQAGANVLTF. The V and J genes are TRBV15 and TRBJ2-6, with D hard to call. This CDR3 contains 15 residues. V lost 1 base and J lost 2, with 6 bases in between. Germline V gene sequence: CDR1 LNHNV, CDR2 YYDKDF (reference sequence).

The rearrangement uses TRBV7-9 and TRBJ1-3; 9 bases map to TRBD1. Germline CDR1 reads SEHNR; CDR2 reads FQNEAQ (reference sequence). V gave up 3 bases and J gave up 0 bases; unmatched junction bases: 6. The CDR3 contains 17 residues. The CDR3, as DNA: TGTGCCAGCAGCTTGAGGACAGGGGTCAGCTCTGGAAACACCATATATTTT. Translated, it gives CASSLRTGVSSGNTIYF.

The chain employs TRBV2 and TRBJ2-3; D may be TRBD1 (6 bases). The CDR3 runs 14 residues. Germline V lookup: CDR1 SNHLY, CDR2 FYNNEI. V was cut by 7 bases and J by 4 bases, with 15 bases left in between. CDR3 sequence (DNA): TGTGCCAGCACCAAACAGGGTTTGCCAGATACGCAGTATTTT. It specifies CASTKQGLPDTQYF.

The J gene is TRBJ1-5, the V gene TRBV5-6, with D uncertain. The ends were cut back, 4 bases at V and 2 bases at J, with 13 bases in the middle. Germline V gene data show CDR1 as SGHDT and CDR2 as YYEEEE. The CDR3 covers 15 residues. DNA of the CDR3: TGTGCCAGCAGCCCCCACAGTTGGGGCAATCAGCCCCAGCATTTT. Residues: CASSPHSWGNQPQHF.

DNA of the CDR3: TGCGCCAGTGCTATGACAGCTTCCTATGGCTACACCTTC. This gives the protein CASAMTASYGYTF. The rearrangement links TRBV5-1 to TRBJ1-2, with D maybe TRBD1 (5 bases). The CDR3 contains 13 residues. Germline V gene data show CDR1 as SGHRS and CDR2 as YFSETQ. Trimming took 8 bases from V and 4 from J, leaving 15 bases between them.

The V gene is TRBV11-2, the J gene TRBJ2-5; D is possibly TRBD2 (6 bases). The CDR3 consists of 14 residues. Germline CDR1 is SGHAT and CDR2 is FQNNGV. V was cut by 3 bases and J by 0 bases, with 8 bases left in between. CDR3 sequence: CASSFREYQETQYF. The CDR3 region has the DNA TGTGCCAGCAGCTTCCGGGAGTACCAAGAGACCCAGTACTTC.

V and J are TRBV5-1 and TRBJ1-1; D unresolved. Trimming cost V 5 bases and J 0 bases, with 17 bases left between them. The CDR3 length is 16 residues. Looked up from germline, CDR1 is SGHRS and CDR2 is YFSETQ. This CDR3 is CASSLGVIYLNTEAFF. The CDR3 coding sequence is TGCGCCAGCAGTCTTGGAGTGATATACCTGAACACTGAAGCTTTCTTT.

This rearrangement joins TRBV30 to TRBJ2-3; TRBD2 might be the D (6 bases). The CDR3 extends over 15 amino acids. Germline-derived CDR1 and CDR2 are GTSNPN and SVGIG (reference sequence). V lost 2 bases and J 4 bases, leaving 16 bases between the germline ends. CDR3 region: CAWSTLREEADTQYF. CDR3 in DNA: TGTGCCTGGAGTACTTTAAGGGAGGAAGCAGATACGCAGTATTTT.

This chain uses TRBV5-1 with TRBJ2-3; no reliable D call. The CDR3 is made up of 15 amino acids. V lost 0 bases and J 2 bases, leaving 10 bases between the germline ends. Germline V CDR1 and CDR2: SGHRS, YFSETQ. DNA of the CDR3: TGCGCCAGCAGCTTGGGGCAGGTTCACACAGATACGCAGTATTTT. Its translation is CASSLGQVHTDTQYF. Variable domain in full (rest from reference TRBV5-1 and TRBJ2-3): KAGVTQTPRYLIKTRGQQVTLSCSPISGHRSVSWYQQTPGQGLQFLFEYFSETQRNKGNFPGRFSGRQFSNSRSEMNVSTLELGDSALYLCASSLGQVHTDTQYFGPGTRLTVL.

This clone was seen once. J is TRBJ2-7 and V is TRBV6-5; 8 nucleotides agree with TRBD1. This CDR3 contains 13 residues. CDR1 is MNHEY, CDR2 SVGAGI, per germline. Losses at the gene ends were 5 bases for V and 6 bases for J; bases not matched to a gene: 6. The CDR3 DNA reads TGTGCCAGCAGTACGGGACAGGTCACCGAGCAGTACTTC. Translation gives CASSTGQVTEQYF.

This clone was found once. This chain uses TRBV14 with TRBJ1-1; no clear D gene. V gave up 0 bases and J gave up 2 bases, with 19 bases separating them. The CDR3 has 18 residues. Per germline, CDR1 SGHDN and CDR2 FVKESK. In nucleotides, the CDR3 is TGTGCCAGCAGCCAAGACATAGGCCTCCGAGGGAAAAACACTGAAGCTTTCTTT. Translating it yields CASSQDIGLRGKNTEAFF.

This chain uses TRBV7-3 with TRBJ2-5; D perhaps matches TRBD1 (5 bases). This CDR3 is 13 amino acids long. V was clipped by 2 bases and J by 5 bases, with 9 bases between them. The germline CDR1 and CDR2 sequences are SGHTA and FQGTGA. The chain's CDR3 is CASSLAGLETQYF. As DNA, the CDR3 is TGTGCCAGCAGCTTAGCAGGGTTGGAGACCCAGTACTTC. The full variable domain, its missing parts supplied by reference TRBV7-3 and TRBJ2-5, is GAGVSQTPSNKVTEKGKYVELRCDPISGHTALYWYRQSLGQGPEFLIYFQGTGAADDSGLPNDRFFAVRPEGSVSTLKIQRTERGDSAVYLCASSLAGLETQYFGPGTRLLVL.

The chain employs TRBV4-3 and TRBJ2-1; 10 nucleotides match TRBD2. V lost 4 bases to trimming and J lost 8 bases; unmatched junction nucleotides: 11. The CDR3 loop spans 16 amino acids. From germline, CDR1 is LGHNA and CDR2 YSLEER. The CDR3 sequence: CASSPREGLAYHEQFF. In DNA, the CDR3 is TGCGCCAGCAGCCCGAGAGAGGGACTAGCGTATCATGAGCAGTTCTTC.

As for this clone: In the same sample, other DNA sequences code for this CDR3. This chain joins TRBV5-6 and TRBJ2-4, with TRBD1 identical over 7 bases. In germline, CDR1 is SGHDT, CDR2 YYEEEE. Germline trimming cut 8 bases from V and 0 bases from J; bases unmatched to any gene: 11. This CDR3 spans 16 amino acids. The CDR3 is CASSATGRQAKNIQYF. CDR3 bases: TGTGCCAGTAGCGCGACAGGGCGTCAAGCCAAAAACATTCAGTACTTC.